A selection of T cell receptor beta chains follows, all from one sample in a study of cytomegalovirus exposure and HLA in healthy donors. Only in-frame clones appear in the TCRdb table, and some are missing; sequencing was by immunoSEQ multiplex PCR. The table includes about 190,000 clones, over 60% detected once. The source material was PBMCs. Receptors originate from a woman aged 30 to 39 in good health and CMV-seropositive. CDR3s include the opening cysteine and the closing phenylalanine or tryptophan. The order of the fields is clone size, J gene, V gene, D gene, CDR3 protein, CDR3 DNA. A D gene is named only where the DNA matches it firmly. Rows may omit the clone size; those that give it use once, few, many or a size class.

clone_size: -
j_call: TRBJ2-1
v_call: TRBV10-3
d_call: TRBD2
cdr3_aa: CAISESGGLGVYEQFF
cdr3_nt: TGTGCCATCAGTGAGTCTGGGGGACTAGGTGTTTATGAGCAGTTCTTC

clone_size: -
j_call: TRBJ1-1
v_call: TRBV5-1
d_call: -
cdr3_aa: CASSLVAGALNTEAFF
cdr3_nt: TGCGCCAGCAGCTTGGTAGCAGGGGCTTTGAACACTGAAGCTTTCTTT

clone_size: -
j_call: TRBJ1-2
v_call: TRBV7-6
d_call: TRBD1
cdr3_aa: CASSPGTGGSYGYTF
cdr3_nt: TGTGCCAGCAGCCCCGGGACAGGGGGTTCCTATGGCTACACCTTC

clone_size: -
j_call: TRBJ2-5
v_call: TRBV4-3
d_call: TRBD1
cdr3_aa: CASSQDRQGVKTQYF
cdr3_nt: TGCGCCAGCAGCCAAGATCGACAGGGGGTCAAGACCCAGTACTTC

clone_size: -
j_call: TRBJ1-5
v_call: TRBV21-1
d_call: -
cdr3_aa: CASRTGGICQPQHF
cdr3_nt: TGTGCCAGCAGGACAGGGGGCATCTGTCAGCCCCAGCATTTT

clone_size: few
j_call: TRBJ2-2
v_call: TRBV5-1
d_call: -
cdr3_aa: CASSLGAVHRGAVF
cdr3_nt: TGCGCCAGCAGCTTGGGGGCAGTTCACCGGGGAGCTGTTTTT

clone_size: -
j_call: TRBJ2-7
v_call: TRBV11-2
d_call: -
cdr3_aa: CASSPQRSSEQYF
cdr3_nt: TGTGCCAGCAGCCCGCAGCGGTCCTCTGAGCAGTACTTC

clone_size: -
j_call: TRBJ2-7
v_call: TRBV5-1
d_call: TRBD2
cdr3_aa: CASSPGRTSGDDEQYF
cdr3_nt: TGCGCCAGCAGCCCAGGAAGGACTAGCGGGGACGACGAGCAGTACTTC

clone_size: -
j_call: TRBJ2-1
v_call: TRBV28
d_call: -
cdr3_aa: CASGGLSYNEQFF
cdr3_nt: TGTGCCAGCGGGGGACTTTCCTACAATGAGCAGTTCTTC

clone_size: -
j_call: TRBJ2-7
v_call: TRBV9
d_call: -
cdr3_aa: CASSSGPSYEQYF
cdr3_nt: TGTGCCAGCAGCTCAGGGCCCTCCTACGAGCAGTACTTC

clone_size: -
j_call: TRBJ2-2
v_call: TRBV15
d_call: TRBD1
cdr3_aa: CATSRPRGQVPGELFF
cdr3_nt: TGTGCCACCAGCAGACCCCGGGGACAGGTCCCCGGGGAGCTGTTTTTT

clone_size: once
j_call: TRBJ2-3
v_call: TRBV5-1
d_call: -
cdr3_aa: CASSPAGSTDTQYF
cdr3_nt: TGCGCCAGCAGTCCCGCGGGATCCACAGATACGCAGTATTTT

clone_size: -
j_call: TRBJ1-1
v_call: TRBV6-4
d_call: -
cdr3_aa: CASRRVSTEAFF
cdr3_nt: TGTGCCAGCAGGAGGGTGTCCACTGAAGCTTTCTTT

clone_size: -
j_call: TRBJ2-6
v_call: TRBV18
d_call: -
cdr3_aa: CASSPQGGQLVSGANVLTF
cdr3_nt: TGTGCCAGCTCACCTCAGGGGGGACAACTTGTCTCTGGGGCCAACGTCCTGACTTTC

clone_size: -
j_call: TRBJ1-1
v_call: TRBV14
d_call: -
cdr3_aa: CASSQDVGGEAFF
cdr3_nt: TGTGCCAGCAGCCAAGATGTCGGGGGTGAAGCTTTCTTT

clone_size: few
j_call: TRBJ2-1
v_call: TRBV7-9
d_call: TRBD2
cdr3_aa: CASSLETLAGGRNEQFF
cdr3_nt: TGTGCCAGCAGCTTAGAAACTCTAGCGGGAGGGCGTAATGAGCAGTTCTTC

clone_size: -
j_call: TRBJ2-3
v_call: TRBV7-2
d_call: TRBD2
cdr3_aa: CASSPRTSGSGGQYF
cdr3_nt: TGTGCCAGCAGCCCCCGGACTAGCGGGAGTGGCGGGCAGTATTTT

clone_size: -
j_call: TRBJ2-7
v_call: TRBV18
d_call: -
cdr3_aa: CASSSAGLFYEQYF
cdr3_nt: TGTGCCAGCTCGAGTGCAGGGCTATTCTACGAGCAGTACTTC

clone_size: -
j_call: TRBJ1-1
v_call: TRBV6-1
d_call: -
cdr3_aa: CASSVDRMNTEAFF
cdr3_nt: TGTGCCAGCAGTGTGGACAGAATGAACACTGAAGCTTTCTTT

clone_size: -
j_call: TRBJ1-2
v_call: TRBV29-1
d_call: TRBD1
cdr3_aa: CSVDLTGGGYTF
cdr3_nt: TGCAGCGTTGATCTGACAGGGGGTGGCTACACCTTC

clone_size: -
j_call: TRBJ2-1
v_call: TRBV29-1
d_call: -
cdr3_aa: CSVGSGSGPQLYNEQFF
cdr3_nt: TGCAGCGTTGGAAGCGGGTCTGGACCCCAGCTATACAATGAGCAGTTCTTC

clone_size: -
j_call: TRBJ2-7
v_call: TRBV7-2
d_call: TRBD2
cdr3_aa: CASRAGLAGHEQYF
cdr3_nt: TGTGCCAGCAGGGCGGGACTAGCGGGCCACGAGCAGTACTTC

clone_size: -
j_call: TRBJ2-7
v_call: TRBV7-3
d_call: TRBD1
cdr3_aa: CASSGTGGSEQYF
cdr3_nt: TGTGCCAGCAGCGGGACAGGGGGCAGCGAGCAGTACTTC

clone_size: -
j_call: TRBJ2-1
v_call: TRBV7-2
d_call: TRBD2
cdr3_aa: CASSLARSSGGSYNEQFF
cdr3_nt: TGTGCCAGCAGCTTAGCGCGCTCTAGCGGGGGCTCCTACAATGAGCAGTTCTTC

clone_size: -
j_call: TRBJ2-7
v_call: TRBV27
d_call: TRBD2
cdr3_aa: CASSRTSGYGQYF
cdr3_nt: TGTGCCAGCAGTCGGACTAGCGGGTACGGGCAGTACTTC

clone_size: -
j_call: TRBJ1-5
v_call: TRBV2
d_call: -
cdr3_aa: CASKSGGEGQPQHF
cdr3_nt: TGTGCCAGCAAATCGGGGGGGGAGGGTCAGCCCCAGCATTTT

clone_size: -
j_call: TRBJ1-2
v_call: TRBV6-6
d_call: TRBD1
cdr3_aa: CASSYGQGAGGYTF
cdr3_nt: TGTGCCAGCAGTTACGGACAGGGGGCGGGGGGCTACACCTTC

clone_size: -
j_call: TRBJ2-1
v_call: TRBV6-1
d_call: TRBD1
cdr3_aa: CASRRDSYNEQFF
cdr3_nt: TGTGCCAGCAGGAGGGACAGCTACAATGAGCAGTTCTTC

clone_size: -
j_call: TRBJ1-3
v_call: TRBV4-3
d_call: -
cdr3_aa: CASSRNAEGMLENTIYF
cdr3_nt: TGCGCCAGCAGCCGGAACGCCGAGGGCATGCTCGAAAACACCATATATTTT

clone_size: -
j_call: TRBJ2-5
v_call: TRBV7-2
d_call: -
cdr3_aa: CASSLALTGPQETQYF
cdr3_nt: TGTGCCAGCAGCTTAGCGCTAACTGGGCCCCAAGAGACCCAGTACTTC

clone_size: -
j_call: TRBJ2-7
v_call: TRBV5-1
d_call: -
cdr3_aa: CASSLAPNYEQYF
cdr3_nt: TGCGCCAGCAGCTTGGCCCCAAACTACGAGCAGTACTTC

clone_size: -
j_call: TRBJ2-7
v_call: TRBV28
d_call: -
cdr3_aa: CASSLPGAIPYEQYF
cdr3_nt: TGTGCCAGCAGTTTACCAGGGGCTATACCCTACGAGCAGTACTTC

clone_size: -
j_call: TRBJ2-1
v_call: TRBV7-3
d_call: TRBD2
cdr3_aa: CASSPRLAGGHEQFF
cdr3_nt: TGTGCCAGCAGCCCGCGGCTAGCGGGAGGTCATGAGCAGTTCTTC

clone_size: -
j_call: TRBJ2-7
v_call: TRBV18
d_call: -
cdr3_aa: CASSGGDRGYEQYF
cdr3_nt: TGTGCCAGCTCAGGCGGGGACAGAGGATACGAGCAGTACTTC

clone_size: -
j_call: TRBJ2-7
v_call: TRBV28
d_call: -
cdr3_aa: CASSSGQSYEQYF
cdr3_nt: TGTGCCAGCAGCAGCGGACAGTCCTACGAGCAGTACTTC

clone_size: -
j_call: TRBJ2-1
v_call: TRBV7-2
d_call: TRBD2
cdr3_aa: CASSRTSGRVPPNEQFF
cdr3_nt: TGTGCCAGCAGCCGGACTAGCGGGAGGGTCCCGCCCAATGAGCAGTTCTTC

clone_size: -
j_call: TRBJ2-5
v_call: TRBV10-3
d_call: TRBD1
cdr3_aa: CAISEPRQGGSGETQYF
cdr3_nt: TGTGCCATCAGTGAGCCCAGACAGGGGGGATCGGGGGAGACCCAGTACTTC

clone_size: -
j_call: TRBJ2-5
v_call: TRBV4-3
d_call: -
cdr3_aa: CASSQNYRDETQYF
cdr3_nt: TGCGCCAGCAGCCAAAATTACAGGGACGAGACCCAGTACTTC

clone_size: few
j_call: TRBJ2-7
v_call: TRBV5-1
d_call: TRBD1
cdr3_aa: CASSQGDILSEQYF
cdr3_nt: TGCGCCAGCAGCCAGGGGGACATTCTATCCGAGCAGTACTTC

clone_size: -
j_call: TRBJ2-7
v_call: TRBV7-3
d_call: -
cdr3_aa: CASSLRSTGNYEQYF
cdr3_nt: TGTGCCAGCAGCTTGCGTTCTACAGGGAACTACGAGCAGTACTTC

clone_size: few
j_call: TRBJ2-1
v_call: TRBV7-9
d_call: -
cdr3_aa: CASSPRGGAYNEQFF
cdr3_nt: TGTGCCAGCAGCCCTAGAGGAGGCGCCTACAATGAGCAGTTCTTC

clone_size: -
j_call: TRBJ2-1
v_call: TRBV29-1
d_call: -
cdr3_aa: CSVESQRVEQFF
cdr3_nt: TGCAGCGTTGAAAGCCAGCGGGTTGAGCAGTTCTTC

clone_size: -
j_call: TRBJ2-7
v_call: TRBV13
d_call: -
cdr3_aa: CASSLTGRVHEQYF
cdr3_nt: TGTGCCAGCAGCTTAACTGGCAGGGTGCACGAGCAGTACTTC

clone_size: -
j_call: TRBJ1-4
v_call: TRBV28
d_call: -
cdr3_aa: CASSPPGTNEKLFF
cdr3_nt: TGTGCCAGCAGCCCGCCAGGCACTAATGAAAAACTGTTTTTT

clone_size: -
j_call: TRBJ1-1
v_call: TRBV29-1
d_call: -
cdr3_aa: CSVVQGGNTEAFF
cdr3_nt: TGCAGCGTTGTTCAGGGTGGGAACACTGAAGCTTTCTTT

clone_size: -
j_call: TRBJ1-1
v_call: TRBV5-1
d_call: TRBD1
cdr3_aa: CASSLSSTGGYTEAFF
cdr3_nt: TGCGCCAGCAGCTTGAGTAGTACAGGGGGGTATACTGAAGCTTTCTTT

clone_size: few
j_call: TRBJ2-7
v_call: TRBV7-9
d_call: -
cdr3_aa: CASSGNRASTIYEQYF
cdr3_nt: TGTGCCAGCAGCGGCAACAGGGCAAGCACTATCTACGAGCAGTACTTC

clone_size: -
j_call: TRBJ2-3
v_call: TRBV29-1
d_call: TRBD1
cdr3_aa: CSVDNAGTGVSDTQYF
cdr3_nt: TGCAGCGTTGATAACGCCGGGACAGGGGTTTCGGATACGCAGTATTTT

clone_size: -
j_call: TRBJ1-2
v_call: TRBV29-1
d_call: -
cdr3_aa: CSARAEQTINYGYTF
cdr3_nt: TGCAGCGCCAGAGCGGAACAAACCATAAACTATGGCTACACCTTC

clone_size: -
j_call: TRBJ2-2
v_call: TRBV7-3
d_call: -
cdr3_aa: CASSAGPGELFF
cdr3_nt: TGTGCCAGTTCCGCTGGGCCCGGGGAGCTGTTTTTT

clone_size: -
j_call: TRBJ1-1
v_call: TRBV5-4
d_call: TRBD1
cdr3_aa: CASSGDRVYMNTEAFF
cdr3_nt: TGTGCCAGCAGCGGGGACAGGGTCTACATGAACACTGAAGCTTTCTTT

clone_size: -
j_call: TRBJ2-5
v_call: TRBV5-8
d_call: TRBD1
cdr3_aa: CASSRGTGGWGETQYF
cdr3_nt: TGTGCCAGCAGCAGAGGGACAGGGGGTTGGGGGGAGACCCAGTACTTC

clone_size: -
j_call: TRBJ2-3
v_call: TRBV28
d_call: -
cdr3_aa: CASSWSDGTQYF
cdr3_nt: TGTGCCAGCAGTTGGAGTGACGGGACGCAGTATTTT

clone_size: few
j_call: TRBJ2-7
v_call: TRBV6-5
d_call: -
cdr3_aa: CASSPTPGKTYEQYF
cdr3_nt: TGTGCCAGCAGCCCTACCCCCGGGAAAACCTACGAGCAGTACTTC

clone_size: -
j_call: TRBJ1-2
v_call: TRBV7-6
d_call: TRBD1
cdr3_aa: CASSQPPGTEKLYGYTF
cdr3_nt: TGTGCCAGCAGCCAACCCCCCGGGACAGAAAAACTATATGGCTACACCTTC

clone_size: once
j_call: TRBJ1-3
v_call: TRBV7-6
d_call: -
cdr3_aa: CASSLYQGSSGNTIYF
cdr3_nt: TGTGCCAGCAGCTTGTATCAGGGAAGCTCTGGAAACACCATATATTTT

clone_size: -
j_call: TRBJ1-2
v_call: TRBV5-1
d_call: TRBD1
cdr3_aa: CASRGQGAGYGYTF
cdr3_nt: TGCGCCAGCAGGGGACAGGGGGCCGGCTATGGCTACACCTTC

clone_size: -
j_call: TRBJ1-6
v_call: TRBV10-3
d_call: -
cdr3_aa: CAISENRGSISPLHF
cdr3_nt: TGTGCCATCAGTGAGAATCGGGGGTCAATTTCACCCCTCCACTTT

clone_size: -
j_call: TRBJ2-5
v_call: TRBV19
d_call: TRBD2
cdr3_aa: CASSTLAGMRETQYF
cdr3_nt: TGTGCCAGTAGTACACTAGCGGGGATGAGAGAGACCCAGTACTTC

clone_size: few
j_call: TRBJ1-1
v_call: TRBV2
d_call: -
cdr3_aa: CASSPEKYTEAFF
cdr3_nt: TGTGCCAGCAGTCCCGAGAAGTACACTGAAGCTTTCTTT